Below, 4 T cell receptor beta chains from the same sample are listed, as sequenced in a study of T cells in Graves' hyperthyroidism and ophthalmopathy. Amplified TCR beta CDR3 regions derived from RNA transcripts. First-round RT-PCR with HTBI primers amplified the TCR CDR3 region. Via MiXCR, TCRdb re-called the multiplex PCR reads, giving one row per CDR3 protein. The sample has 300,000 to 400,000 distinct CDR3 sequences, roughly a fifth seen once. The sample consisted of blood. All receptors derive from a woman in her 50s with Graves' hyperthyroidism.

This clonotype was observed at least ten times. The chain has TRBV2 and TRBJ1-1, with a weak D call TRBD1 (5 bases). The CDR3 extends over 14 amino acids. Germline-derived CDR1 and CDR2 are SNHLY and FYNNEI. V shed 8 bases and J shed 0 bases, with 13 bases lying between them. This chain's CDR3 is CASRKDILNTEAFF. In DNA, the CDR3 is TGTGCCAGCCGAAAGGACATATTGAACACTGAAGCTTTCTTT.

In its sample, this clonotype was seen many times. In DNA, the CDR3 is TGTGCCAGCAGTTACGGGACTAGCGGGAACAATGAGCAGTTCTTC. This sequence encodes CASSYGTSGNNEQFF. This rearrangement joins TRBV6-5 to TRBJ2-1, with 13 bases aligning to TRBD2. J gave up 5 bases and V 2 bases, and 0 bases lay outside the gene matches. This CDR3 comprises 15 residues. Germline values: CDR1 MNHEY, CDR2 SVGAGI.

This clonotype was detected ten times or more. V gene TRBV10-3 combines with J gene TRBJ2-7, with D uncertain. The germline V gene has CDR1 ENHRY and CDR2 SYGVKD. Trimming removed 0 bases from V and 5 bases from J, with 11 bases in between. This CDR3 contains 14 residues. This chain's CDR3 is CAISESSQRNEQYF. In DNA, the CDR3 is TGTGCCATCAGTGAGTCGAGTCAGAGGAACGAGCAGTACTTC.

This clonotype appeared a few times. The V and J genes are TRBV12-3 or TRBV12-4 and TRBJ1-1; possible D gene TRBD1, 6 bases. V was clipped by 0 bases and J by 1 base, with 6 bases between them. The CDR3 covers 14 residues. In DNA form, the CDR3 reads TGTGCCAGCAGTTTAGCGACAGGGAACACTGAAGCTTTCTTT. It translates to CASSLATGNTEAFF.